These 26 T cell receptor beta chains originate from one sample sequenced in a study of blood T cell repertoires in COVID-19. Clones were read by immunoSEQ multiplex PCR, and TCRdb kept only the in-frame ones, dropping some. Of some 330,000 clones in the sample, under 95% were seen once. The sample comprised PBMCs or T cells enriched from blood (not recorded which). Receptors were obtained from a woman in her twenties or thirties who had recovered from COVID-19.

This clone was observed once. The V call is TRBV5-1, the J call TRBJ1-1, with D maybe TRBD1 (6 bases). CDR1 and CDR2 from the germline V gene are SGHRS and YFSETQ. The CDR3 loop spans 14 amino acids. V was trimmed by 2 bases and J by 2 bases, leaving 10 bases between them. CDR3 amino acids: CASSLKGDNTEAFF. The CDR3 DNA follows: TGCGCCAGCAGCTTAAAGGGGGACAACACTGAAGCTTTCTTT.

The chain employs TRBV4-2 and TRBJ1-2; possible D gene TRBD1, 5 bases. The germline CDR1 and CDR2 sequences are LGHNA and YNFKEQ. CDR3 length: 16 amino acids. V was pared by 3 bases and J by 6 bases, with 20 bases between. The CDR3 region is CASSHLDSRVFDGYTF. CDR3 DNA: TGTGCCAGCAGCCATTTAGATTCCAGGGTTTTCGATGGCTACACCTTC.

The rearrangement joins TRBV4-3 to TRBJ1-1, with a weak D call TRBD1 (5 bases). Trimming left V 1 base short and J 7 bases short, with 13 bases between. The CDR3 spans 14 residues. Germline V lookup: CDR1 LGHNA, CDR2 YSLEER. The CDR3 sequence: CASSQVDGRGEAFF. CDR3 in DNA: TGCGCCAGCAGCCAAGTTGATGGGAGGGGTGAAGCTTTCTTT.

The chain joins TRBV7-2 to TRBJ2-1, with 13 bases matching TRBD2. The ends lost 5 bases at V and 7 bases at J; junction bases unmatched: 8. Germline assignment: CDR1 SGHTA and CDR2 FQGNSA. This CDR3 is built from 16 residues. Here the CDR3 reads CASSRGLAGPGNEQFF. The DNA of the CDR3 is TGTGCCAGCAGCCGGGGACTAGCGGGACCAGGAAATGAGCAGTTCTTC.

The CDR3 sequence is CASSLPWTGSDTQYF. In DNA, the CDR3 is TGTGCCAGCAGCTTGCCCTGGACAGGGTCAGATACGCAGTATTTT. The rearrangement uses TRBV7-9 and TRBJ2-3, with 8 bases lining up with TRBD1. The CDR3 is 15 residues long. Germline lookup yields CDR1 SEHNR and CDR2 FQNEAQ (reference sequence). V trimming: 3 bases; J trimming: 4 bases; junction bases outside the gene matches: 6.

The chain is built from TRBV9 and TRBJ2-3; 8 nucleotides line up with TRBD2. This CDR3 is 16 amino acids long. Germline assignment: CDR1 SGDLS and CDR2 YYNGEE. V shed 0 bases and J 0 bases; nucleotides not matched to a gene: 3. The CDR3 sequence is CASSVDGGRSTDTQYF. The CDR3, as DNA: TGTGCCAGCAGCGTAGACGGCGGGAGGAGCACAGATACGCAGTATTTT.

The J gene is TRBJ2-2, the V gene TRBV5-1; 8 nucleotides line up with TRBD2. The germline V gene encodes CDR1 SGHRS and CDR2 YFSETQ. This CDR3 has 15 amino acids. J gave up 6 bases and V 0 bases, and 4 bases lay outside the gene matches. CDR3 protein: CASSLAGTRSGELFF. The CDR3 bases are TGCGCCAGCAGCTTGGCGGGGACTAGATCCGGGGAGCTGTTTTTT.

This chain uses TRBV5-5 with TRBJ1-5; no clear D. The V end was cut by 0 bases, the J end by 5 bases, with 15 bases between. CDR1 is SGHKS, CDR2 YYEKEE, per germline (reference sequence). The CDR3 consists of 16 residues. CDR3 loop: CASSLALDGLYQPQHF. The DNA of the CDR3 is TGTGCCAGCAGCTTGGCCCTGGACGGACTGTATCAGCCCCAGCATTTT.

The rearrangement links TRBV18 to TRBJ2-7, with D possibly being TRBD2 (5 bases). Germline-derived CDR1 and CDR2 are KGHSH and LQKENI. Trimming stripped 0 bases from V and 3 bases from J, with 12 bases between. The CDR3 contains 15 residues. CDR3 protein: CASSPPSLGSYEQYF. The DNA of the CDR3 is TGTGCCAGCTCACCACCGTCATTGGGGAGCTACGAGCAGTACTTC.

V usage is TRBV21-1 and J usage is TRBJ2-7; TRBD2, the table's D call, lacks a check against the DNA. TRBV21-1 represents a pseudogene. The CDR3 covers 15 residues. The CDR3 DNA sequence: TGTGCCAGCAGCAAAGGGACTAGCGGGAATCACGAGCAGTACTTC. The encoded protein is CASSKGTSGNHEQYF.

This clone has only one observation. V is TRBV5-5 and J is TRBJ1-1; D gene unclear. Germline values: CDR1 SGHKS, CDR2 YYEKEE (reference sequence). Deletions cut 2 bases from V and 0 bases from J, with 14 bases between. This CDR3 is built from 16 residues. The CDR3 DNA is TGTGCCAGCAGCTTAACTAGGCAGCACATGAACACTGAAGCTTTCTTT. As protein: CASSLTRQHMNTEAFF.

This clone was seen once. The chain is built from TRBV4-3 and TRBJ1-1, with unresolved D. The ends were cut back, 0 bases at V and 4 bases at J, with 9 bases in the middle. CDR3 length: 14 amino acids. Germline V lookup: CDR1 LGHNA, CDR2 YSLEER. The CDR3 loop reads CASSQDERGTEAFF. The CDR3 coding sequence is TGCGCCAGCAGCCAAGACGAACGGGGCACTGAAGCTTTCTTT.

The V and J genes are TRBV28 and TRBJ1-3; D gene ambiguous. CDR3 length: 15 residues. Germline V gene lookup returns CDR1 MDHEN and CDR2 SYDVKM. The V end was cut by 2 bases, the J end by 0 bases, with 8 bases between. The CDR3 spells CASSLGGASGNTIYF. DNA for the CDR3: TGTGCCAGCAGTTTAGGAGGAGCCTCTGGAAACACCATATATTTT.

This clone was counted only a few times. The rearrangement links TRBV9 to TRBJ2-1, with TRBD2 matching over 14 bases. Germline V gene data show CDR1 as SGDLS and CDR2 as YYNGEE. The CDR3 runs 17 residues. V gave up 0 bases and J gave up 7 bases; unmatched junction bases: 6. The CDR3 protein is CASSVATGTSGRNEQFF. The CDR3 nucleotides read TGTGCCAGCAGCGTAGCAACCGGGACTAGCGGGAGAAATGAGCAGTTCTTC.

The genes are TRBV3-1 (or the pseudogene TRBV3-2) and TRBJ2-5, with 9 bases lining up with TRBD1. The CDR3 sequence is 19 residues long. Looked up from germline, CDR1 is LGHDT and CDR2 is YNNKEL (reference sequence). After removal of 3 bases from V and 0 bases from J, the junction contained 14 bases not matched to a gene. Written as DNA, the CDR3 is TGTGCCAGCAGCCAGAAAACCTCTGGACAGGGGATCGACCAAGAGACCCAGTACTTC. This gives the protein CASSQKTSGQGIDQETQYF.

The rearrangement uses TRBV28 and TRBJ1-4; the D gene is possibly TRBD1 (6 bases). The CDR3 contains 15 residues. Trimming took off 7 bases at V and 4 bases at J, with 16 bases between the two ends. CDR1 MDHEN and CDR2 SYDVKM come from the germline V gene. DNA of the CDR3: TGTGCCAGCACTTTCCTCAGGGGCGTTAATGAAAAACTGTTTTTT. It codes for CASTFLRGVNEKLFF.

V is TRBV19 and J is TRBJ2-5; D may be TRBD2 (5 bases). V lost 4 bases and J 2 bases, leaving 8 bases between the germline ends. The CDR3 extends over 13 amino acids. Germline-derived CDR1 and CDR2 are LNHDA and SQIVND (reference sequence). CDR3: CASSTTRQETQYF. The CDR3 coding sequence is TGTGCCAGTAGTACCACTAGACAAGAGACCCAGTACTTC. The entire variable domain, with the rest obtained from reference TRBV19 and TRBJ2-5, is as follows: DGGITQSPKYLFRKEGQNVTLSCEQNLNHDAMYWYRQDPGQGLRLIYYSQIVNDFQKGDIAEGYSVSREKKESFPLTVTSAQKNPTAFYLCASSTTRQETQYFGPGTRLLVL.

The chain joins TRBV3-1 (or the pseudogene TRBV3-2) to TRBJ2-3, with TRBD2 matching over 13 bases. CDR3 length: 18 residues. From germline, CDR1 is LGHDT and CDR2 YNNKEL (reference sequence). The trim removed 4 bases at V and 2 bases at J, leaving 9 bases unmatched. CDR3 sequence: CASSPPSGTSGATDTQYF. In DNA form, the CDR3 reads TGTGCCAGCAGCCCCCCCTCCGGGACTAGCGGGGCCACAGATACGCAGTATTTT.

CDR3 bases: TGTGCCAGCAGCTACCCACAGGGGGTTAGCACTGAAGCTTTCTTT. It yields the protein CASSYPQGVSTEAFF. V usage is TRBV7-9 and J usage is TRBJ1-1, with 8 bases that match TRBD1. V gave up 4 bases and J gave up 4 bases; unmatched junction bases: 8. The length of the CDR3 is 15 residues. The V gene's germline CDR1 is SEHNR and CDR2 FQNEAQ (reference sequence).

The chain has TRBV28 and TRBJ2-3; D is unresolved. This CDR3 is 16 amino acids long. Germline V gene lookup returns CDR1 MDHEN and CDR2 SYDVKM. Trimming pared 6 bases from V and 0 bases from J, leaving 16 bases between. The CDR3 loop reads CASSPFRTGSTDTQYF. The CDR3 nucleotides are TGTGCCAGCAGCCCCTTCAGAACGGGTAGCACAGATACGCAGTATTTT.

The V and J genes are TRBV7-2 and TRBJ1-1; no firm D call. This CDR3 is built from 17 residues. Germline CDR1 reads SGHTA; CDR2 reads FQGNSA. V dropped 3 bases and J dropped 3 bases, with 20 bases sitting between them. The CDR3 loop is CASSFWRQRAGYTEAFF. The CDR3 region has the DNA TGTGCCAGCAGCTTCTGGCGGCAGCGGGCGGGATACACTGAAGCTTTCTTT.

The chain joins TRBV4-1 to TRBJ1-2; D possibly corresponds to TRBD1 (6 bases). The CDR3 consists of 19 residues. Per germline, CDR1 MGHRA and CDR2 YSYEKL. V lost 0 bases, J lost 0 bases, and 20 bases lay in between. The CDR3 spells CASSQELTRRTATNYGYTF. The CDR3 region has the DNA TGCGCCAGCAGCCAAGAACTAACAAGGCGGACAGCTACTAACTATGGCTACACCTTC.

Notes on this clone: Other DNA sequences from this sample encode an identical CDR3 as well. Written as DNA, the CDR3 is TGTGCCAGCAGTTTCCAGGGGGACACTGAAGCTTTCTTT. This sequence encodes CASSFQGDTEAFF. The rearrangement links TRBV12-3 or TRBV12-4 to TRBJ1-1, with 7 bases that match TRBD1. CDR3 size: 13 residues. With V trimmed by 3 bases and J by 3 bases, 1 base remained unmatched.

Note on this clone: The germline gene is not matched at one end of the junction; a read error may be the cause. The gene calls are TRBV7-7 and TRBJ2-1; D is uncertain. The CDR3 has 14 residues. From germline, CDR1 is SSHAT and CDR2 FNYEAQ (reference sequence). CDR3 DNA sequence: TGTGCTAGCAGCTTAGAACACGCGGTAGGTGAGCAGTTCTTC. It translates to CASSLEHAVGEQFF.

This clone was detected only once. The CDR3 reads CASSLSGTGANYGYTF. CDR3 sequence (DNA): TGTGCCAGCAGTTTATCCGGGACAGGGGCTAACTATGGCTACACCTTC. The rearrangement uses TRBV28 and TRBJ1-2; 10 positions agree with TRBD1. CDR1 is MDHEN, CDR2 SYDVKM, per germline. The CDR3 consists of 16 residues. V lost 1 base and J lost 0; bases outside the gene matches: 2.

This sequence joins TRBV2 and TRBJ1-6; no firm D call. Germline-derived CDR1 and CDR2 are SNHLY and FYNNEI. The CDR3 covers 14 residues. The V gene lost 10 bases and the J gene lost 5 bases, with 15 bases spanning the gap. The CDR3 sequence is CATQERTNNSPLHF. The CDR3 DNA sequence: TGTGCCACCCAGGAACGAACGAATAATTCACCCCTCCACTTT.